This T cell receptor (beta chain) was profiled in a study of cytomegalovirus exposure and HLA in healthy donors. Study-level background: The Caucasian-associated ancestry cluster held about 80% of over 350 genotyped donors. Study-wide results and caveats: Listed as cytomegalovirus-associated were 150 to 200 TCR beta chains. Presence/absence comparisons presumed near-even sequencing depth among donors.

This clone was seen more than once but under ten times. Its antigen is still unknown. The study ran its PCR with 60 Vbeta and 13 Jbeta primers. Libraries were prepared by immunoSEQ multiplex PCR; TCRdb keeps only in-frame clonotypes and omits some of them. This table has fewer than 50,000 clones, 66% appearing once. Germline CDR1 SNHLY, CDR2 FYNNEI. The CDR3 length is 14 residues. The germline V and J ends were trimmed by 6 bases and 5 bases, with 14 bases remaining between them. Healthy donors of bone marrow made up the group. The source material was PBMCs. J is TRBJ1-5 and V is TRBV2; possibly TRBD1 for D (6 bases). The source of this sequence is a man aged 45-65 years in good health and CMV-seropositive. The CDR3 nucleotides are TGTGCCAGCAGCTACAGGGAAGCGTATCAGCCCCAGCATTTT. This encodes CASSYREAYQPQHF.